This T cell receptor (beta chain) stems from a study of human T cells and chemical hapten exposure. This clonotype has more than one count but fewer than ten. One entry per CDR3 protein results from TCRdb running MiXCR on the RACE reads. The table shows under 150,000 distinct CDR3 sequences, with about an eighth occurring only once. Time point specified: patch test 1, 2 weeks after DPC sensitization. Treatment indicated: therapeutic diphenylcyclopropenone sensitization with weekly scalp DPC. With 5 bases clipped from V and 1 base from J, the junction kept 2 bases outside the gene matches. The CDR3 spans 14 residues. Germline CDR1 reads SGHTA; CDR2 reads FQGNSA.

Sample: whole blood, taken in connection with sensitization to the hapten diphenylcyclopropenone (DPC). V is TRBV7-2 and J is TRBJ2-5; 9 bases align to TRBD2. The receptor's source is a woman in her forties or fifties with alopecia areata. Some clones in this sample may be carry-over from other donors' samples. CDR3 in DNA: TGTGCCAGCAGCCCGGGACTAGCCCAAGAGACCCAGTACTTC. Its protein product is CASSPGLAQETQYF.